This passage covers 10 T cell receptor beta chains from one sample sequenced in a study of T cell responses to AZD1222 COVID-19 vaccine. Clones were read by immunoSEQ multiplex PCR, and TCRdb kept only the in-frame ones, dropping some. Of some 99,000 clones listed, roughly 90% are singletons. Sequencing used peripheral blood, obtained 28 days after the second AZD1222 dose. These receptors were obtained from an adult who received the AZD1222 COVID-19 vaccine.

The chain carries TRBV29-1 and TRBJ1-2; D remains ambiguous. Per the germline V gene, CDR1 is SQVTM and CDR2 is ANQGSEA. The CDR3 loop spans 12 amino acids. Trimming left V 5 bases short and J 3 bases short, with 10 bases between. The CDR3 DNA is TGCAGCGTTTACGGGGTTGACTATGGCTACACCTTC. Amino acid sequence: CSVYGVDYGYTF.

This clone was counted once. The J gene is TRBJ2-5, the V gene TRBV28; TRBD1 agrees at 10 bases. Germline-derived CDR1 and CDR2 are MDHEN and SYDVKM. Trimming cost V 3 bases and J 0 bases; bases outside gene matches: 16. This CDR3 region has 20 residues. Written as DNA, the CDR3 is TGTGCCAGCAGTTTCCGGAAAGACAGCCGGGACAGGGGTTACCAAGAGACCCAGTACTTC. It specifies CASSFRKDSRDRGYQETQYF.

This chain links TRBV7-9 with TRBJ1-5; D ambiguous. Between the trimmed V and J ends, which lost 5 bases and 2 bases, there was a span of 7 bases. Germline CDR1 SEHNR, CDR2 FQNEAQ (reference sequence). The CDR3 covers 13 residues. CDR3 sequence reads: CASSRMGNQPQHF. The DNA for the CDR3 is TGTGCCAGCAGCAGGATGGGCAATCAGCCCCAGCATTTT.

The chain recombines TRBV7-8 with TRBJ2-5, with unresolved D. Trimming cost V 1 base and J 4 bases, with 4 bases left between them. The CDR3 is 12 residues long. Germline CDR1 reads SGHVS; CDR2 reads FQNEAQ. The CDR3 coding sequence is TGTGCCAGCAGCTTAGTTCGAGAGACCCAGTACTTC. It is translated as CASSLVRETQYF.

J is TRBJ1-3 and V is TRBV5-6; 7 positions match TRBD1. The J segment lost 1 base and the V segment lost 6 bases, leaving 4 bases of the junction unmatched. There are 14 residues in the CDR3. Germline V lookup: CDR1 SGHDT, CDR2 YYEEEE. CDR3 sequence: CASTPQGSGNTIYF. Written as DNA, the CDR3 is TGTGCCAGCACCCCACAGGGGTCTGGAAACACCATATATTTT.

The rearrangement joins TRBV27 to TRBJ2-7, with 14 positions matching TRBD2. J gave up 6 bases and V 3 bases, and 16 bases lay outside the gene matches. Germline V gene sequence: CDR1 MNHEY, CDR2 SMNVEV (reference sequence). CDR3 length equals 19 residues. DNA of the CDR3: TGTGCCAGCAGTTTCTTTTCGGGACTAGCGGGAGTTCCGCGGAGCGAGCAGTACTTC. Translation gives CASSFFSGLAGVPRSEQYF.

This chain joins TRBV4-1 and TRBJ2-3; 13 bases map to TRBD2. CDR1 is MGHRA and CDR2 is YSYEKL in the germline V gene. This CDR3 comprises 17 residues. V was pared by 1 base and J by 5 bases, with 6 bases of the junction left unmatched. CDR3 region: CASSQGGGLAGLDTQYF. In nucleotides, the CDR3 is TGCGCCAGCAGCCAAGGGGGGGGACTAGCGGGATTAGATACGCAGTATTTT.

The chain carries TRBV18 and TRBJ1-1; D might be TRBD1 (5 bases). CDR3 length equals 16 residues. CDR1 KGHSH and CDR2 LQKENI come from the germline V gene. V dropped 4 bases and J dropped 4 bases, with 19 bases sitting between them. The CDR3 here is CASSLKSTRGGTEAFF. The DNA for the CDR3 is TGTGCCAGCTCACTAAAGAGTACGAGGGGCGGCACTGAAGCTTTCTTT.

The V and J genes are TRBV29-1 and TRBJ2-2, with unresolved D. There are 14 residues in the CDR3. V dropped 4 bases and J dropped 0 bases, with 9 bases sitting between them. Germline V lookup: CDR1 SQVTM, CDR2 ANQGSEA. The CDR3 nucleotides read TGCAGCGTTGTGCCAGGATCGAACACCGGGGAGCTGTTTTTT. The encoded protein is CSVVPGSNTGELFF.

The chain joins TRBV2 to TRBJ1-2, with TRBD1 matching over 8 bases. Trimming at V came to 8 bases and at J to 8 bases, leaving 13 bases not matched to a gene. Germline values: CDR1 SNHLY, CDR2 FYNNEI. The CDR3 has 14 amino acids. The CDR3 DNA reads TGTGCCAGCTCTACCGACAGGGGCCCTGGGGGCTACACCTTC. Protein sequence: CASSTDRGPGGYTF.